The 31 T cell receptor beta chains below all came from one sample that was sequenced in a study of T cells after yellow fever vaccination. TCRdb re-derived calls from the 5' RACE reads in MiXCR, one entry per CDR3 protein. The table includes roughly 340,000 distinct CDR3 sequences, approximately 9% detected once. Sequenced here: PBMCs, sampled on the day of the first yellow fever vaccination. Receptor source: a man aged 18-30 years who received the YFV17D yellow fever vaccine.

This clonotype was picked up many times. The chain joins TRBV7-9 to TRBJ2-7; tentative D call: TRBD1 (5 bases). The CDR3 extends over 11 amino acids. Trimming removed 5 bases at V and 6 bases at J, with 8 bases between. Germline V gene data show CDR1 as SEHNR and CDR2 as FQNEAQ (reference sequence). This chain's CDR3 is CASSADTEQYF. CDR3 coding DNA: TGTGCCAGCAGCGCGGACACCGAGCAGTACTTC.

This clonotype showed up just a few times. The V and J genes are TRBV4-3 and TRBJ2-1, with 8 bases matching TRBD1. The CDR3 contains 15 residues. Per germline, CDR1 LGHNA and CDR2 YSLEER. Trimming cost V 2 bases and J 5 bases; bases outside gene matches: 5. The CDR3 spells CASSQNRGVNNEQFF. CDR3 sequence (DNA): TGCGCCAGCAGCCAAAACAGGGGGGTCAACAATGAGCAGTTCTTC.

This chain links TRBV6-1 with TRBJ1-1; 9 bases match TRBD1. The CDR3 is made up of 14 amino acids. V lost 6 bases to trimming and J lost 5 bases; unmatched junction nucleotides: 7. Looked up from germline, CDR1 is MNHNS and CDR2 is SASEGT. The CDR3 sequence: CASRSQGALTEAFF. CDR3 bases: TGTGCCAGCAGATCACAGGGGGCGCTTACTGAAGCTTTCTTT.

The chain uses TRBV19 and TRBJ2-1; D possibly corresponds to TRBD1 (5 bases). Trimming stripped 6 bases from V and 6 bases from J, with 12 bases between. Germline values: CDR1 LNHDA, CDR2 SQIVND (reference sequence). This CDR3 has 13 residues. CDR3 residues: CASRPTDLNEQFF. CDR3 sequence (DNA): TGTGCCAGTAGACCGACAGACCTCAATGAGCAGTTCTTC.

This clonotype showed up just a few times. The CDR3 reads CASSPMAQNSPLHF. Written as DNA, the CDR3 is TGCGCCAGCAGCCCGATGGCACAAAATTCACCCCTCCACTTT. The V gene is TRBV5-1, the J gene TRBJ1-6, with D uncertain. Germline CDR1 reads SGHRS; CDR2 reads YFSETQ. The CDR3 has 14 amino acids. The V gene lost 4 bases and the J gene lost 7 bases, with 12 bases spanning the gap.

The sample holds a few counts of this clonotype. The chain couples TRBV20-1 to TRBJ2-4, with 8 nucleotides matching TRBD1. From germline, CDR1 is DFQATT and CDR2 SNEGSKA (reference sequence). V dropped 5 bases and J dropped 13; count of bases not matched to a gene: 16. The CDR3 loop spans 14 amino acids. CDR3 in DNA: TGCAGTGCTCTACGACAGGGGCCGACGCTCCCCCAGTACTTC. Its translation: CSALRQGPTLPQYF.

This clonotype was found a few times. V usage is TRBV5-5 and J usage is TRBJ2-5, with D possibly being TRBD1 (6 bases). The CDR3 is 14 residues long. V was shortened by 2 bases and J by 9 bases, with 17 bases between the two germline ends. In germline, CDR1 is SGHKS, CDR2 YYEKEE (reference sequence). In nucleotides, the CDR3 is TGTGCCAGCAGCTTCGACAGGCGGACCGGAGCCCAGTACTTC. Protein product: CASSFDRRTGAQYF.

This chain connects TRBV20-1 to TRBJ2-7; TRBD2 matches at 11 bases. This CDR3 is built from 13 residues. CDR1 and CDR2 from the germline V gene are DFQATT and SNEGSKA (reference sequence). V was clipped by 5 bases and J by 4 bases; unmatched bases: 4. In DNA, the CDR3 is TGCAGTGCTGGTAGCGGGGGGGCTTACGAGCAGTACTTC. This sequence encodes CSAGSGGAYEQYF.

This clonotype was picked up a small number of times. The chain has TRBV6-2 or TRBV6-3 and TRBJ1-1, with no clear D. The CDR3 covers 12 residues. Germline V gives CDR1 MNHEY, CDR2 SVGEGT. Trimming shortened V by 4 bases and J by 4 bases, and 7 bases separated the two germline ends. The DNA for the CDR3 is TGTGCCAGCAGTTGGGCGTTCACTGAAGCTTTCTTT. It is translated as CASSWAFTEAFF.

The V call is TRBV20-1, the J call TRBJ2-5; D gene unclear. This CDR3 has 12 amino acids. The V gene's germline CDR1 is DFQATT and CDR2 SNEGSKA (reference sequence). Trimming stripped 5 bases from V and 0 bases from J, with 7 bases between. In DNA, the CDR3 is TGCAGTGCTTCTGAGAACCAAGAGACCCAGTACTTC. Translated: CSASENQETQYF.

The chain couples TRBV7-2 to TRBJ2-3; no definite D call. Germline assignment: CDR1 SGHTA and CDR2 FQGNSA. The CDR3 consists of 14 residues. With 10 bases removed from V and 1 base from J, the gap between germline ends came to 15 bases. In nucleotides, the CDR3 is TGTGCCACCCTCAGGCCGGGTGGCACAGATACGCAGTATTTT. Residues: CATLRPGGTDTQYF.

This chain connects TRBV12-3 or TRBV12-4 to TRBJ2-1; D is perhaps TRBD1 (6 bases). This CDR3 is 14 amino acids long. Trimming left V 7 bases short and J 6 bases short, with 16 bases between. The CDR3 DNA is TGTGCCAGCACCTGGACAGTTGAGGGCAATGAGCAGTTCTTC. This translates into CASTWTVEGNEQFF.

There are a few counts of this clonotype. The V gene is TRBV2, the J gene TRBJ1-4; tentatively, D is TRBD1 (5 bases). The germline gives CDR1 SNHLY, CDR2 FYNNEI. This CDR3 is built from 13 residues. The V and J ends lost 10 bases and 5 bases respectively, with 14 bases between them. The CDR3 loop reads CAIRDVRNEKLFF. As DNA, the CDR3 is TGTGCCATCAGGGACGTTAGAAATGAAAAACTGTTTTTT.

The chain couples TRBV28 to TRBJ1-5; tentative D call: TRBD1 (5 bases). The CDR3 is made up of 16 amino acids. Germline V lookup: CDR1 MDHEN, CDR2 SYDVKM. The ends were cut back, 3 bases at V and 1 base at J, with 13 bases in the middle. For the CDR3, the DNA is TGTGCCAGCAGTTTGTACAAGGGGACCAGCAATCAGCCCCAGCATTTT. Translation: CASSLYKGTSNQPQHF.

The chain has TRBV6-5 and TRBJ2-3, with 7 bases aligning to TRBD1. J lost 4 bases, V lost 2 bases, and 3 bases had no gene match. Germline lookup yields CDR1 MNHEY and CDR2 SVGAGI. The CDR3 runs 14 residues. In DNA, the CDR3 is TGTGCCAGCAGTTACCCTACAGGGGCAGATACGCAGTATTTT. Its translation is CASSYPTGADTQYF.

This chain connects TRBV7-2 to TRBJ1-2; weak D call: TRBD1 (6 bases). The length of the CDR3 is 15 residues. The V and J ends lost 8 bases and 4 bases respectively, with 20 bases between them. Germline CDR1 SGHTA, CDR2 FQGNSA. The CDR3: CASSQGQGRLYGYTF. The CDR3 DNA follows: TGTGCCAGCTCCCAAGGCCAGGGGCGCCTCTATGGCTACACCTTC.

The chain is built from TRBV29-1 and TRBJ2-3; TRBD1 or TRBD2 may be the D gene (5 bases each). The CDR3 consists of 13 residues. The germline V gene has CDR1 SQVTM and CDR2 ANQGSEA. V shed 6 bases and J shed 5 bases, with 15 bases lying between them. CDR3 bases: TGCAGCGTCCGAGGGGCCGGGGAAGATACGCAGTATTTT. Its protein product is CSVRGAGEDTQYF.

This clonotype was detected only a few times. The chain joins TRBV5-1 to TRBJ2-5; D might be TRBD1 (6 bases). The germline CDR1 and CDR2 sequences are SGHRS and YFSETQ. The CDR3 has 15 residues. V lost 7 bases, J lost 1 base, and 17 bases lay in between. CDR3 region: CASGVSGTPQETQYF. As DNA, the CDR3 is TGCGCCAGCGGGGTATCCGGGACACCCCAAGAGACCCAGTACTTC.

This clonotype was seen many times. The chain couples TRBV12-3 or TRBV12-4 to TRBJ1-3; D uncertain. Trimming left V 3 bases short and J 0 bases short, with 3 bases between. The CDR3 runs to 13 residues. The CDR3 DNA sequence: TGTGCCAGCAGTTTGCACTCTGGAAACACCATATATTTT. It codes for CASSLHSGNTIYF.

The chain joins TRBV4-3 to TRBJ2-7; D unclear. The germline V gene has CDR1 LGHNA and CDR2 YSLEER. This CDR3 spans 12 amino acids. V lost 1 base and J lost 6, with 7 bases in between. The CDR3 nucleotides are TGCGCCAGCAGCCAAGCAGGCTGCGAGCAGTACGTC. This gives the protein CASSQAGCEQYV.

In its sample, this clonotype was seen many times. J is TRBJ2-5 and V is TRBV12-3 or TRBV12-4; D is possibly TRBD1 (8 bases). The CDR3 loop spans 14 amino acids. Trimming took 4 bases from V and 5 from J, leaving 14 bases between them. DNA for the CDR3: TGTGCCAGCAGTTCACAGGGGGGGCTGGAGACCCAGTACTTC. Translation: CASSSQGGLETQYF.

This clonotype was counted only a few times. The chain uses TRBV3-1 and TRBJ2-7; perhaps D is TRBD1 or TRBD2 (7 bases each). The germline gives CDR1 LGHDT, CDR2 YNNKEL (reference sequence). This CDR3 comprises 20 residues. Deletions cut 4 bases from V and 0 bases from J, with 28 bases between. CDR3 region: CASSRPPGEGAPLSSYEQYV. The CDR3 bases are TGTGCCAGCAGCCGCCCGCCGGGGGAGGGGGCGCCCCTAAGCTCCTACGAGCAGTACGTC.

Ten or more counts support this clonotype. This chain joins TRBV7-2 and TRBJ2-7; no clear D. The CDR3 is made up of 13 amino acids. Trimming took off 3 bases at V and 1 base at J, with 7 bases between the two ends. CDR1 SGHTA and CDR2 FQGNSA come from the germline V gene. This CDR3 is CASSFTSSYEQYV. CDR3 DNA sequence: TGTGCCAGCAGCTTTACCTCATCCTACGAGCAGTACGTC.

V is TRBV6-5 and J is TRBJ1-1; D not certain. Trimming stripped 0 bases from V and 0 bases from J, with 5 bases between. Germline loops: CDR1 MNHEY, CDR2 SVGAGI. This CDR3 region has 14 residues. The CDR3 here is CASSYSSVNTEAFF. In DNA, the CDR3 is TGTGCCAGCAGTTACTCATCTGTGAACACTGAAGCTTTCTTT.

In this sample, this clonotype turned up many times. The V gene is TRBV29-1, the J gene TRBJ2-5; no firm D call. The germline V gene has CDR1 SQVTM and CDR2 ANQGSEA. Deletions cut 4 bases from V and 4 bases from J, with 13 bases between. This CDR3 spans 13 amino acids. As DNA, the CDR3 is TGCAGCGTTGCGCCGGCCGCCGGAGAGACCCAGTACTTC. Protein product: CSVAPAAGETQYF.

V gene TRBV7-8 combines with J gene TRBJ1-2; a weak D match, TRBD1 (5 bases). The CDR3 spans 13 residues. Trimming left V 3 bases short and J 13 bases short, with 18 bases between. Germline V gene lookup returns CDR1 SGHVS and CDR2 FQNEAQ. The CDR3 reads CASSLGQGPRPTF. The CDR3 DNA follows: TGTGCCAGCAGCTTGGGGCAGGGCCCTCGTCCCACCTTC.

The table lists this clonotype with a few counts. This chain joins TRBV19 and TRBJ2-3; D may match TRBD1 or TRBD2 (5 bases each). The CDR3 contains 14 residues. Germline CDR1 is LNHDA and CDR2 is SQIVND (reference sequence). V gave up 8 bases and J gave up 2 bases, with 14 bases separating them. CDR3 nucleotides: TGTGCCAGTCGGGACCTCCGGGCCACAGATACGCAGTATTTT. It encodes CASRDLRATDTQYF. The whole variable domain, remainder taken from reference TRBV19 and TRBJ2-3, is DGGITQSPKYLFRKEGQNVTLSCEQNLNHDAMYWYRQDPGQGLRLIYYSQIVNDFQKGDIAEGYSVSREKKESFPLTVTSAQKNPTAFYLCASRDLRATDTQYFGPGTRLTVL.

This clonotype was counted a few times. The genes are TRBV19 and TRBJ2-1; D is possibly TRBD2 (5 bases). CDR1 and CDR2 (germline): LNHDA, SQIVND (reference sequence). Deletions cut 3 bases from V and 4 bases from J, with 13 bases between. This CDR3 has 15 residues. CDR3 amino acids: CASSIWRSGYNEQFF. CDR3 coding DNA: TGTGCCAGTAGTATTTGGCGGTCGGGGTACAATGAGCAGTTCTTC.

This clonotype occurred many times. The rearrangement uses TRBV5-1 and TRBJ2-2; D gene uncertain. V was cut by 1 base and J by 1 base, with 5 bases left in between. Germline CDR1 SGHRS, CDR2 YFSETQ. This CDR3 has 14 amino acids. CDR3 amino acids: CASSLIGNTGELFF. The CDR3 bases are TGCGCCAGCAGCTTGATAGGGAACACCGGGGAGCTGTTTTTT. Full variable domain (missing parts from reference TRBV5-1 and TRBJ2-2): KAGVTQTPRYLIKTRGQQVTLSCSPISGHRSVSWYQQTPGQGLQFLFEYFSETQRNKGNFPGRFSGRQFSNSRSEMNVSTLELGDSALYLCASSLIGNTGELFFGEGSRLTVL.

This chain links TRBV20-1 with TRBJ1-5; the D gene is possibly TRBD1 (6 bases). Between the trimmed V and J ends, which lost 3 bases and 3 bases, there was a span of 18 bases. CDR1 DFQATT and CDR2 SNEGSKA come from the germline V gene (reference sequence). The CDR3 has 16 residues. The CDR3 DNA sequence: TGCAGTGCTAGTCAGGTTCCAGGGGCCCTCAATCAGCCCCAGCATTTT. Amino acid sequence: CSASQVPGALNQPQHF.

This clonotype was seen only a few times. V usage is TRBV5-1 and J usage is TRBJ2-2, with TRBD2 matching over 10 bases. V lost 10 bases to trimming and J lost 1 base; unmatched junction nucleotides: 10. The CDR3 extends over 16 amino acids. CDR1 is SGHRS, CDR2 YFSETQ, per germline. CDR3 DNA sequence: TGCGCCCCCGACAAGCGGGGGGGGCTGAACACCGGGGAGCTGTTTTTT. This sequence encodes CAPDKRGGLNTGELFF.